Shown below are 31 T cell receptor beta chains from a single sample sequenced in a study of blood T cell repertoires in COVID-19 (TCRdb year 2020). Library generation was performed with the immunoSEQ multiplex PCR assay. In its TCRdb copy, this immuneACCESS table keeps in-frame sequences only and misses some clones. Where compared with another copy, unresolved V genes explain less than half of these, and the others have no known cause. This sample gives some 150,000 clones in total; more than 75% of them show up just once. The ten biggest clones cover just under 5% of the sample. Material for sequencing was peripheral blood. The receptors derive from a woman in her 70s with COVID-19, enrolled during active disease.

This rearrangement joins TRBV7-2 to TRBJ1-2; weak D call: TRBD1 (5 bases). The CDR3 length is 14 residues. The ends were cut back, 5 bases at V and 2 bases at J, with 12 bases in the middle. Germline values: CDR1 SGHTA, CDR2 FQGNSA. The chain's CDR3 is CASSRDAGNYGYTF. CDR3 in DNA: TGTGCCAGCAGCAGAGACGCAGGGAACTATGGCTACACCTTC. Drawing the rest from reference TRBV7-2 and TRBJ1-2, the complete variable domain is GAGVSQSPSNKVTEKGKDVELRCDPISGHTALYWYRQSLGQGLEFLIYFQGNSAPDKSGLPSDRFSAERTGGSVSTLTIQRTQQEDSAVYLCASSRDAGNYGYTFGSGTRLTVV.

CDR3 bases: TGTGCCAGCAGTTATCAGTTTTCACCCCTCCACTTT. Translating gives CASSYQFSPLHF. V is TRBV6-2 or TRBV6-3 and J is TRBJ1-6; no reliable D call. The V gene lost 3 bases and the J gene lost 9 bases, with 6 bases spanning the gap. Germline V lookup: CDR1 MNHEY, CDR2 SVGEGT. The CDR3 is 12 amino acids.

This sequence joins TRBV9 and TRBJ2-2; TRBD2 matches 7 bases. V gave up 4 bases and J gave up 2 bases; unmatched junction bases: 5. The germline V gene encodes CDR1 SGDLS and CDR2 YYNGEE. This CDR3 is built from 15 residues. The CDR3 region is CASSLSGANTGELFF. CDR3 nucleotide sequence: TGTGCCAGCAGCCTAAGCGGGGCCAACACCGGGGAGCTGTTTTTT.

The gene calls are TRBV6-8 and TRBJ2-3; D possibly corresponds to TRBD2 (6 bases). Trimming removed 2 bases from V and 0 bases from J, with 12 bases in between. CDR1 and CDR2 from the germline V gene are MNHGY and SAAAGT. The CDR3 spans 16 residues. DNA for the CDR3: TGTGCCAGCAGTTACGTCATAGCGGCTAGCACAGATACGCAGTATTTT. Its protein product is CASSYVIAASTDTQYF.

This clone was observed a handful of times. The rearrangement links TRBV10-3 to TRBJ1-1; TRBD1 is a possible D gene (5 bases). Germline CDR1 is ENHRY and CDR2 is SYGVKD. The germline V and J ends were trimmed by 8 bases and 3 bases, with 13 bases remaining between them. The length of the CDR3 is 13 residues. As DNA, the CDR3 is TGTGCCATCCGACGGGGCGGGGACACTGAAGCTTTCTTT. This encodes CAIRRGGDTEAFF.

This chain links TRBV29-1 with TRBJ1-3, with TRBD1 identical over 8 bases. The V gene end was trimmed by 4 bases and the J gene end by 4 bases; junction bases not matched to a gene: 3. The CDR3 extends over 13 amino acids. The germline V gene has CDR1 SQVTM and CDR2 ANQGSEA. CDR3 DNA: TGCAGCGTTGGCCGGGACAGGGGAAACACCATATATTTT. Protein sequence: CSVGRDRGNTIYF.

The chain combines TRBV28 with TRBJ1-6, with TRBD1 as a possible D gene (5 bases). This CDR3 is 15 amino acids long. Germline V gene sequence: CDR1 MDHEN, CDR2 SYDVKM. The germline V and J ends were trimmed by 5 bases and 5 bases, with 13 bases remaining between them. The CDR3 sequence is CASSLLDRNNSPLHF. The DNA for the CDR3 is TGTGCCAGCAGTCTCCTTGACAGAAATAATTCACCCCTCCACTTT. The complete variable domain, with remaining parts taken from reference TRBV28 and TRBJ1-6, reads DVKVTQSSRYLVKRTGEKVFLECVQDMDHENMFWYRQDPGLGLRLIYFSYDVKMKEKGDIPEGYSVSREKKERFSLILESASTNQTSMYLCASSLLDRNNSPLHFGNGTRLTVT.

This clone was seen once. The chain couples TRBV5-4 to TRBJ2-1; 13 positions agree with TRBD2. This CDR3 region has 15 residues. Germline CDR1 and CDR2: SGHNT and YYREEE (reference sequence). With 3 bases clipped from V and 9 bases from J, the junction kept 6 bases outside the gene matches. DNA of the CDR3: TGTGCCAGCAGCTCCGGACTAGCGGGGGCCGGTGAGCAGTTCTTC. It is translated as CASSSGLAGAGEQFF.

The CDR3 bases are TGCGCCAGCAGCCAAGAAGGGGACTACTACAATGAGCAGTTCTTC. It yields the protein CASSQEGDYYNEQFF. The chain uses TRBV4-3 and TRBJ2-1, with 7 bases matching TRBD2. The CDR3 spans 15 residues. V shed 0 bases, J shed 3 bases, and the junction held 2 bases outside the gene matches. Germline CDR1 reads LGHNA; CDR2 reads YSLEER.

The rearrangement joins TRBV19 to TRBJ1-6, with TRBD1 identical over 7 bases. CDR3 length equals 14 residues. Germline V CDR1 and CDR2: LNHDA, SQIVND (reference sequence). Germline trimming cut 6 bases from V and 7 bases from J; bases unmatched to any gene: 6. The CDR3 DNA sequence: TGTGCCAGTAGCCTAACAGGGGAAAATTCACCCCTCCACTTT. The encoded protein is CASSLTGENSPLHF.

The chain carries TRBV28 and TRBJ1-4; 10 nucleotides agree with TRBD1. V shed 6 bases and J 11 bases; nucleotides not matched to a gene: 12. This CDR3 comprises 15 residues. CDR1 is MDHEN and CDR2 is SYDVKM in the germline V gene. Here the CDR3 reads CASSPAGTGDVKLFF. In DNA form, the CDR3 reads TGTGCCAGCAGCCCGGCCGGGACAGGGGATGTGAAACTGTTTTTT.

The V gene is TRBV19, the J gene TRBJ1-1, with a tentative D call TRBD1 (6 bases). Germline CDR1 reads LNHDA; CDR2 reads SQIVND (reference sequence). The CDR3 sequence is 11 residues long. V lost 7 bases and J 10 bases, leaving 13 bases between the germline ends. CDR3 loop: CASMEDRRAFF. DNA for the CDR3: TGTGCCAGTATGGAGGACAGACGAGCTTTCTTT.

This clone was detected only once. CDR3: CASSQEAAGETQYF. The CDR3 nucleotides are TGCGCCAGCAGCCAAGAAGCAGCGGGGGAGACCCAGTACTTC. V and J are TRBV4-1 and TRBJ2-5; 7 positions agree with TRBD2. CDR3 length equals 14 residues. The V segment lost 0 bases and the J segment 5 bases; nucleotides outside the gene matches: 3. Germline-derived CDR1 and CDR2 are MGHRA and YSYEKL.

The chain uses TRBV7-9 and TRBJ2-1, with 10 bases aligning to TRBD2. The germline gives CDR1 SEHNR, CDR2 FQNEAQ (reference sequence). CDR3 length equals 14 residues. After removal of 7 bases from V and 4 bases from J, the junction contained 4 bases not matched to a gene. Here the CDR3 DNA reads TGTGCCAGCACCGGGACTAGCGCTTACAATGAGCAGTTCTTC. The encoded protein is CASTGTSAYNEQFF.

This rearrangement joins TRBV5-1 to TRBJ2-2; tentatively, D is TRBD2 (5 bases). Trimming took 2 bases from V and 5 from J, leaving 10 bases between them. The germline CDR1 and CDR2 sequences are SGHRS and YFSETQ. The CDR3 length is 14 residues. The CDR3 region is CASSFLEGTGELFF. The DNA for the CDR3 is TGCGCCAGCAGCTTCCTCGAGGGTACCGGGGAGCTGTTTTTT.

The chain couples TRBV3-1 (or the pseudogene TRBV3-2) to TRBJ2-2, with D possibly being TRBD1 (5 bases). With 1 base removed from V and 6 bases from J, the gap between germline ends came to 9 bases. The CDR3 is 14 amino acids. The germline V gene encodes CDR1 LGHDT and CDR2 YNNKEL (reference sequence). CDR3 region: CASSQAQGPGELFF. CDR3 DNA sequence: TGTGCCAGCAGCCAAGCTCAGGGTCCCGGGGAGCTGTTTTTT.

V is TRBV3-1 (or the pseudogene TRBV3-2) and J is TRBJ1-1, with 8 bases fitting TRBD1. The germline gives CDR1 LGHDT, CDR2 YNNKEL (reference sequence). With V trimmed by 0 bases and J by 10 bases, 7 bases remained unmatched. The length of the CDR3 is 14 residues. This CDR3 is CASSQELQGARAFF. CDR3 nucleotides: TGTGCCAGCAGCCAAGAGCTGCAGGGGGCTAGAGCTTTCTTT.

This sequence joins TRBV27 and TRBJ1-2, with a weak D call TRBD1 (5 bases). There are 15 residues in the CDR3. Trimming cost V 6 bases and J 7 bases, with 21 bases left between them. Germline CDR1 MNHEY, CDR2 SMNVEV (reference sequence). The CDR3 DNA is TGTGCCAGCAGGAAAAACCCCGACGGGCAGGGTGGCTACACCTTC. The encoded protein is CASRKNPDGQGGYTF.

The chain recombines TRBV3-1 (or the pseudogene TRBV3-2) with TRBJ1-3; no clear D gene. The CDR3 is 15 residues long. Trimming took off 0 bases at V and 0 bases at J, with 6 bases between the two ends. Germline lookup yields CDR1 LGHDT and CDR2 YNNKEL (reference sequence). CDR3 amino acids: CASSQDLRSGNTIYF. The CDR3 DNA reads TGTGCCAGCAGCCAAGATCTCCGCTCTGGAAACACCATATATTTT.

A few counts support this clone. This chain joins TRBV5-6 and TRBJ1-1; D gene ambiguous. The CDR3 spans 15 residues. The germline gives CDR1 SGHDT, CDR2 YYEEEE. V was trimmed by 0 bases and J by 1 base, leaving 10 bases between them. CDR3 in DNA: TGTGCCAGCAGCTTGGCCCCAGTTCCGAACACTGAAGCTTTCTTT. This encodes CASSLAPVPNTEAFF.

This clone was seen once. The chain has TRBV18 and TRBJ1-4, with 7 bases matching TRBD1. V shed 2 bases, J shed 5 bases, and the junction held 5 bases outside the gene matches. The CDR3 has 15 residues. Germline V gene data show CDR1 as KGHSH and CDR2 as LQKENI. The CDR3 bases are TGTGCCAGCTCACCAGAGGGACAGTGGAATGAAAAACTGTTTTTT. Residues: CASSPEGQWNEKLFF.

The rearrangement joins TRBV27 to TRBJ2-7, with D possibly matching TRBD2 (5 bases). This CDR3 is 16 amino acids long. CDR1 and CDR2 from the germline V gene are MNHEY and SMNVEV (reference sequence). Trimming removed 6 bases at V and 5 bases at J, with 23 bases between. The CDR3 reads CASRFRRSRESNEQYF. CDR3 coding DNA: TGTGCCAGCAGATTCCGAAGGAGTCGGGAATCGAACGAGCAGTACTTC.

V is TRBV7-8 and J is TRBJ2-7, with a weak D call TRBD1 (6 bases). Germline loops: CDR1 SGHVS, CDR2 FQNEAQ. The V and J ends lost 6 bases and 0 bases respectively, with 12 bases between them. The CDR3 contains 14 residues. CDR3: CASSLQGNSYEQYF. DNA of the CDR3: TGTGCCAGCAGTCTACAGGGTAACTCCTACGAGCAGTACTTC.

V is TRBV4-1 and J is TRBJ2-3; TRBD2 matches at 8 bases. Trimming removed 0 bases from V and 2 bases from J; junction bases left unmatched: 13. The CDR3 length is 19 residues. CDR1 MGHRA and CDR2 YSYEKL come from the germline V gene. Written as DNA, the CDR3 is TGCGCCAGCAGCCAAGATTTCGGGGGCCCCGGGGGGGCCACAGATACGCAGTATTTT. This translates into CASSQDFGGPGGATDTQYF.

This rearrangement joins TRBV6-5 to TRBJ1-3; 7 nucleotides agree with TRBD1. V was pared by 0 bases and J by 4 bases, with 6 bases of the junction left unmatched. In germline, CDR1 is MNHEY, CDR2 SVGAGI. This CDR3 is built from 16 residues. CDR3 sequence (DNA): TGTGCCAGCAGTTACTCCTACAGGGGAGTCGGAAACACCATATATTTT. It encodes CASSYSYRGVGNTIYF.

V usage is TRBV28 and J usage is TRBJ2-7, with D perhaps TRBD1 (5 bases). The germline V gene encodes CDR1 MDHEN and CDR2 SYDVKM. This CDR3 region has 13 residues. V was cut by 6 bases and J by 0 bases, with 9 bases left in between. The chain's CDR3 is CASSRQHSYEQYF. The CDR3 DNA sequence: TGTGCCAGCAGCCGACAGCACTCCTACGAGCAGTACTTC.

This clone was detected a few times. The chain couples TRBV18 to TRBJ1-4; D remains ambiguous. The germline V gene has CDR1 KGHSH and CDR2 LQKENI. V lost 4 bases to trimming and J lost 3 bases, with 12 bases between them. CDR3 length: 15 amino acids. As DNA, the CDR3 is TGTGCCAGCTCACGGATGGCTACAGCTAATGAAAAACTGTTTTTT. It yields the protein CASSRMATANEKLFF.

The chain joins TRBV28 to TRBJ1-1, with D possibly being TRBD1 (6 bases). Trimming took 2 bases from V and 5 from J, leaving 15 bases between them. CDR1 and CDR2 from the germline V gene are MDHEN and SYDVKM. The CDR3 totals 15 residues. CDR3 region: CASSLTGGLNTEAFF. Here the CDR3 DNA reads TGTGCCAGCAGTTTAACCGGGGGGCTTAATACTGAAGCTTTCTTT.

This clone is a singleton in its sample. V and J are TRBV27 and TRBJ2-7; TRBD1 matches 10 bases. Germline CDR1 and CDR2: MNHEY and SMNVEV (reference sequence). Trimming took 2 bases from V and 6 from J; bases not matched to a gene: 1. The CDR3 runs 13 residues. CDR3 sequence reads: CASSLGDRGEQYF. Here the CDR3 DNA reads TGTGCCAGCAGTTTAGGGGACAGGGGCGAGCAGTACTTC.

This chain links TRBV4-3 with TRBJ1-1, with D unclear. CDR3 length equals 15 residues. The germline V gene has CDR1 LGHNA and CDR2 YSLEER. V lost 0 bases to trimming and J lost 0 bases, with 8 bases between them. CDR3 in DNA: TGCGCCAGCAGCCAAGAAGGCAGGATGAACACTGAAGCTTTCTTT. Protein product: CASSQEGRMNTEAFF.

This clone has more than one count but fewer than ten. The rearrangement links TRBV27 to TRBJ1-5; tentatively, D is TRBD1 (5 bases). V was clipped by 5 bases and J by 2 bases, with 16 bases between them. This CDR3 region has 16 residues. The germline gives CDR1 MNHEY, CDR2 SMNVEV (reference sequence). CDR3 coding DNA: TGTGCCAGCAGTCCCCGCAGGGAGGGTCGCAATCAGCCCCAGCATTTT. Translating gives CASSPRREGRNQPQHF.